The 5 T cell receptor beta chains listed next were all sequenced from one sample in a study of cytotoxic CD8 clonotypes in ibrutinib-treated CLL. Clones were sequenced by immunoSEQ multiplex PCR, and TCRdb holds only the in-frame ones, with some missing. The table has roughly 150,000 clones, under 85% seen once. Here the sequenced sample was PBMCs, taken after 24 months of ibrutinib treatment. The receptor set was obtained from a human donor with chronic lymphocytic leukemia.

This clone was recorded only once. The chain employs TRBV4-3 and TRBJ1-4; no definite D call. The CDR3 contains 15 residues. Trimming pared 0 bases from V and 8 bases from J, leaving 13 bases between. The V gene's germline CDR1 is LGHNA and CDR2 YSLEER. CDR3 loop: CASSQDLTRREKLFF. The CDR3, as DNA: TGCGCCAGCAGCCAAGATCTGACCCGGAGGGAAAAACTGTTTTTT.

This sequence joins TRBV2 and TRBJ1-2, with 7 nucleotides matching TRBD1. Trimming at V came to 5 bases and at J to 3 bases, leaving 9 bases not matched to a gene. Germline V lookup: CDR1 SNHLY, CDR2 FYNNEI. The CDR3 is 15 residues long. The CDR3 DNA reads as TGTGCCAGCAGTCCACAGGGGATACTGGACTATGGCTACACCTTC. Its translation is CASSPQGILDYGYTF. Variable domain in full (rest from reference TRBV2 and TRBJ1-2): EPEVTQTPSHQVTQMGQEVILRCVPISNHLYFYWYRQILGQKVEFLVSFYNNEISEKSEIFDDQFSVERPDGSNFTLKIRSTKLEDSAMYFCASSPQGILDYGYTFGSGTRLTVV.

V is TRBV4-2 and J is TRBJ2-7; no clear D. Germline V gene sequence: CDR1 LGHNA, CDR2 YNFKEQ. CDR3 size: 15 residues. V gave up 1 base and J gave up 6 bases, with 16 bases separating them. The CDR3 DNA follows: TGTGCCAGCAGCCAAGTAGGGTTAGGGTTTGGCGAGCAGTACTTC. Amino acids: CASSQVGLGFGEQYF.

The chain is built from TRBV9 and TRBJ2-3; D gene unclear. CDR1 SGDLS and CDR2 YYNGEE come from the germline V gene. Trimming cost V 0 bases and J 6 bases, with 14 bases left between them. The CDR3 loop spans 15 amino acids. CDR3 bases: TGTGCCAGCAGCGTAGGAAGGGCTGTTGCGGATACGCAGTATTTT. Translating it yields CASSVGRAVADTQYF.

The chain combines TRBV6-1 with TRBJ2-7; a possible D gene is TRBD2 (7 bases). Trimming removed 2 bases from V and 5 bases from J, with 10 bases in between. Germline CDR1 and CDR2: MNHNS and SASEGT. The CDR3 spans 13 residues. CDR3: CASSEWGGHEQYF. The DNA of the CDR3 is TGTGCCAGCAGTGAATGGGGGGGCCACGAGCAGTACTTC.